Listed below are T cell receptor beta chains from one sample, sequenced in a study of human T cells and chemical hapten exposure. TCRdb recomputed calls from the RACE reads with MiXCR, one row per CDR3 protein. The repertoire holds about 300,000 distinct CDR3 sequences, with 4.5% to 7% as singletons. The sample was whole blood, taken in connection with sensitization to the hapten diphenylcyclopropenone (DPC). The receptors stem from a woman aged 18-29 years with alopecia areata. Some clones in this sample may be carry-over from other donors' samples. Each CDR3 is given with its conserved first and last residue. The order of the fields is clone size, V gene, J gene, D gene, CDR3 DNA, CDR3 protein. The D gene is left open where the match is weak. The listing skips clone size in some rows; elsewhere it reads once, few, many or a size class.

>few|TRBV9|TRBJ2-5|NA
TGTGCCAGCAGCCCTAATGTAAGAGGGCAAGAGACCCAGTACTTC
CASSPNVRGQETQYF
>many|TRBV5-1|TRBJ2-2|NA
TGCGCCAGCAGCTCCGGGGACACAACCGGGGAGCTGTTTTTT
CASSSGDTTGELFF
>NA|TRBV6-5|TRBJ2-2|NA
TGTGCCAGCAGTTACTATTCGGGGACCGGGGAGCTGTTTTTT
CASSYYSGTGELFF
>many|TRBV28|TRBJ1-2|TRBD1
TGTGCCAGCAGTTACAGGGGGCTTAACTATGGCTACACCTTC
CASSYRGLNYGYTF
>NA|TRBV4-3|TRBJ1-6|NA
TGCGCCAGCAGCCAAGATCGGTCACTTTATAATTCACCCCTCCACTTT
CASSQDRSLYNSPLHF
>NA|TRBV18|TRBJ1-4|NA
TGTGCCAGCTCATTAGGACCGCTTTCTAATGAAAAACTGTTTTTT
CASSLGPLSNEKLFF
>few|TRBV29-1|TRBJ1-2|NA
TGCAGCGTTGCTGGGGATGGCTACACCTTC
CSVAGDGYTF
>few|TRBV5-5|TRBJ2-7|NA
TGTGCCAGCACCCCTCATACCGGCGGAGGAGGCGAGCAGTACTTC
CASTPHTGGGGEQYF
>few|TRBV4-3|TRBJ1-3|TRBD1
TGCGCCAGCAGCCAAGCCGCTGACAGGGAGTCTGGAAACACCATATATTTT
CASSQAADRESGNTIYF
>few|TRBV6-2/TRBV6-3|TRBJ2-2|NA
TGTGCCAGCAGCCCCGGGGTAGCACCGGGCGGGGAGCTGTTTTTT
CASSPGVAPGGELFF
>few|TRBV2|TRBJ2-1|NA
TGTGCCAGCAGATCCGACAATGAGCAGTTCTTC
CASRSDNEQFF
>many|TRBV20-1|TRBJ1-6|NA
TGCAGTGCTATGGGACGGCCCTATAATTCACCCCTCCACTTT
CSAMGRPYNSPLHF
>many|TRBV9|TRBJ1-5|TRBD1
TGTGCCAGCAGCCCCGGACAGGGGGATAGCAATCAGCCCCAGCATTTT
CASSPGQGDSNQPQHF
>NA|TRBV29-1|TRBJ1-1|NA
TGCAGCGCCAAACAGGGTTCCACTGAAGCTTTCTTT
CSAKQGSTEAFF
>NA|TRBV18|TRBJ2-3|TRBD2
TGTGCCAGCTCACCTCGGGGGGGTGTAGATACGCAGTATTTT
CASSPRGGVDTQYF
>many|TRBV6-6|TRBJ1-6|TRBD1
TGTGCCAGCACCTTCGACAGGGACCTGGCACCCCTCCACTTT
CASTFDRDLAPLHF
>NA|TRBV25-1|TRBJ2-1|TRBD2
TGTGCCAGCAGGAAGAGCGGGGGGGCCTACAATGAGCAGTTCTTC
CASRKSGGAYNEQFF
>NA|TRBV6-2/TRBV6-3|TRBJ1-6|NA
TGTGCCAGCAGTTCCCCGACCGGATTGGGTCCCCTCCACTTT
CASSSPTGLGPLHF
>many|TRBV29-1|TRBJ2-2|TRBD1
TGCAGCGTGGGGACAGGGTTTAGGGTCGCCGGGGAGCTGTTTTTT
CSVGTGFRVAGELFF
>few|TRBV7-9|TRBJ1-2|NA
TGTGCCAGCAGCTTAATAGGAGCCGGCCCAGACGGCTACACCTTC
CASSLIGAGPDGYTF
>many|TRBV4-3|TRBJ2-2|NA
TGCGCCAGCAGCCTAATGACAGGTGGTCACGGGGAGCTGTTTTTT
CASSLMTGGHGELFF
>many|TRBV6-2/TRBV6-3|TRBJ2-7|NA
TGTGCCAGCAGCCCAAGCTCTGGACAGCCCTCCTACGAGCAGTACTTC
CASSPSSGQPSYEQYF
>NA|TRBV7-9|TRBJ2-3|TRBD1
TGTGCCAGCAGCTTAGGCGACTGGACAGGGGATACGCAGTATTTT
CASSLGDWTGDTQYF
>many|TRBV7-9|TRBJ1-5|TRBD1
TGTGCCAGCAGCTTAGCCGGACAGGATAGCAATCAGCCCCAGCATTTT
CASSLAGQDSNQPQHF
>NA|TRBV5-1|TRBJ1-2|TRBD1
TGCGCCAGCAGCTCATACAGGACAGGGGGCAACTATGGCTACACCTTC
CASSSYRTGGNYGYTF
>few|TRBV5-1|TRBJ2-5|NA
TGCGCCAGCAGCTTAAACGGATGGGGGGCCCAAGAGACCCAGTACTTC
CASSLNGWGAQETQYF
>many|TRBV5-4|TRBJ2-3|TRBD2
TGTGCCAGCAGAAGCGGGGGTCGCACAGATACGCAGTATTTT
CASRSGGRTDTQYF
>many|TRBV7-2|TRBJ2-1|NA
TGTGCCAGCAGCCCAACTAGCAGCAATTCCTACAATGAGCAGTTCTTC
CASSPTSSNSYNEQFF
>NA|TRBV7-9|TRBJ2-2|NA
TGTGCCAGCAGCTTAGGGAGGATCTTCGGGGAGCTGTTTTTT
CASSLGRIFGELFF
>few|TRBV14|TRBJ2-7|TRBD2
TGTGCCAGCAGCCGGACTAGCGGGGTGGGCTACGAGCAGTACTTC
CASSRTSGVGYEQYF
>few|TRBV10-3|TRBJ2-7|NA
TGTGCCATCTCAGGTGACTACGAGCAGTACTTC
CAISGDYEQYF
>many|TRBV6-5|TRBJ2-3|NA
TGTGCCAGCAGCTATGGCCGGACAGGCACAGATACGCAGTATTTT
CASSYGRTGTDTQYF
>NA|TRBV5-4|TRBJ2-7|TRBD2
TGTGCCACTCGGACTAGCGGGGGGGATAACGACGAGCAGTACTTC
CATRTSGGDNDEQYF
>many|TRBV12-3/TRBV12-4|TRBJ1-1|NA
TGTGCCAGCAGTGAGAATTTGCCAGTAATTGAAGCTTTCTTT
CASSENLPVIEAFF
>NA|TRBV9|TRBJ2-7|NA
TGTGCCAGCAGCGTAGATGCGGCGGGCGGCTACGAGCAGTACTTC
CASSVDAAGGYEQYF
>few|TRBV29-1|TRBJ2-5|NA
TGCAGCGTTGAATGGCAGGAGTACCAAGAGACCCAGTACTTC
CSVEWQEYQETQYF
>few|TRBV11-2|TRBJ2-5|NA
TGTGCCAGCAGCTCGAAGGGGGGATACCTCTACGAGACCCAGTACTTC
CASSSKGGYLYETQYF
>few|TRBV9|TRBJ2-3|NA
TGTGCCAGCAGCACCCGTAGGGGGGCCGGGATCCGAGGGGATACGCAGTATTTT
CASSTRRGAGIRGDTQYF
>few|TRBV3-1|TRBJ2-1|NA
TGTGCCAGCAGCCAAGTTTCTCACCTGGGGTGGTTCTTC
CASSQVSHLGWFF
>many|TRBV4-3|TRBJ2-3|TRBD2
TGCGCCAGCAGCCAAGAGGCGGGGGGCCCGACAGATACGCAGTATTTT
CASSQEAGGPTDTQYF
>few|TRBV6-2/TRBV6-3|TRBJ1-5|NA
TGTGCCAGCGGCTGGACTGGCAATCAGCCCCAGCATTTT
CASGWTGNQPQHF
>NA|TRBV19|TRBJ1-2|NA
TGTGCCAGTAGTAATGTGGCGGGGGACTATGGCTACACCTTC
CASSNVAGDYGYTF
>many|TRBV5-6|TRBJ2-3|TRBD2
TGTGCCAGCAGCTTGAGACTAGCGGGTTCTAGCACAGATACGCAGTATTTT
CASSLRLAGSSTDTQYF
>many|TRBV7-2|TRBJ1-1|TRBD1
TGTGCCAGCAGCTCCTCGGGGAGGGGGCTTACTGAAGCTTTCTTT
CASSSSGRGLTEAFF
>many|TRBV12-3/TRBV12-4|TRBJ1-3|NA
TGTGCCAGCAGTGAGAGCGGGTGGGGAAACACCATATATTTT
CASSESGWGNTIYF
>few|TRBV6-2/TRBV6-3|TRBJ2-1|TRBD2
TGTGCCGGCAACTTAGCGGGGGCAGATGAGCAGTTCTTC
CAGNLAGADEQFF
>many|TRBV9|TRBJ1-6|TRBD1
TGTGCCAGCAGCGTAGGGACAGGGAAAGATTCACCCCTCCACTTT
CASSVGTGKDSPLHF
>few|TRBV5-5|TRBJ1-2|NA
TGTGCCAGCAGCTTGGGCGGGAGCTCCGTCTATGGCTACACCTTC
CASSLGGSSVYGYTF
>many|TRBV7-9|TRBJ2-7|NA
TGTGCCAGCAGCTTAGAATACGGGCAGGGTAGCTCCTACGAGCAGTACTTC
CASSLEYGQGSSYEQYF
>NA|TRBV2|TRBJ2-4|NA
TGTGCCAGCACCCCTGGAGACATTCAGTACTTC
CASTPGDIQYF
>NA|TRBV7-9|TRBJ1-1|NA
TGTGCCAGCAGCTTAGGGGACGTTAAAGGTCCGGCTTTCTTT
CASSLGDVKGPAFF
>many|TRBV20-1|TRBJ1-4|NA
TGCAGTGCTAGAGAACAGGAGGGTGAAAAACTGTTTTTT
CSAREQEGEKLFF
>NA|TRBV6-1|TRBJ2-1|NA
TGTGCCAGCAGTGAAGGGTTGGTGGGCGAGGATGAGCAGTTCTTC
CASSEGLVGEDEQFF
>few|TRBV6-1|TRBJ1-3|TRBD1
TGTGCCAGCAGAGACACAGGGGGGTCTGGAAACACCATATATTTT
CASRDTGGSGNTIYF
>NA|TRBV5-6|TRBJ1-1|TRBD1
TGTGCCAGCAGCTTCCCTGACAGGGACACTGAAGCTTTCTTT
CASSFPDRDTEAFF
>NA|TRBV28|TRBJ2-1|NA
TGTGCCACCGGGACGCCGAAAAGGCAGTTCTTC
CATGTPKRQFF